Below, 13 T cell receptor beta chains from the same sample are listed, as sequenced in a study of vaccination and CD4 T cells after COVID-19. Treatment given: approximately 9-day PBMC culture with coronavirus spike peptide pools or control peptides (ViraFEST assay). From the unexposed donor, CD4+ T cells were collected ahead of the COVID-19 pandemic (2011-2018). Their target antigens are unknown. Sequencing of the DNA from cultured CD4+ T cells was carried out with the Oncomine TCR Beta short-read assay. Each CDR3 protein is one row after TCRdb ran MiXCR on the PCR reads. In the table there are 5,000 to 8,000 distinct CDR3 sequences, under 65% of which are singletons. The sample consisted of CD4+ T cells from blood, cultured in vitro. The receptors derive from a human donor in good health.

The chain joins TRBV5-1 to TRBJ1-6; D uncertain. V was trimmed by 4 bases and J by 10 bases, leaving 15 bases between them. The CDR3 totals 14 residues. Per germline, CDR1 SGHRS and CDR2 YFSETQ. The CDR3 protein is CASSVGKRASPLHF. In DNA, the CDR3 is TGCGCCAGCAGCGTGGGGAAGAGAGCGTCACCCCTCCACTTT.

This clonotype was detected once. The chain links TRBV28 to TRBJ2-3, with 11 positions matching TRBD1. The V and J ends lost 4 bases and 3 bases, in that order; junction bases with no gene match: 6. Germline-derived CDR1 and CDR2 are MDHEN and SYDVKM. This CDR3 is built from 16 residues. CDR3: CASSSSGTGGTDTQYF. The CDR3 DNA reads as TGTGCCAGCAGTTCCTCCGGGACAGGGGGTACAGATACGCAGTATTTT.

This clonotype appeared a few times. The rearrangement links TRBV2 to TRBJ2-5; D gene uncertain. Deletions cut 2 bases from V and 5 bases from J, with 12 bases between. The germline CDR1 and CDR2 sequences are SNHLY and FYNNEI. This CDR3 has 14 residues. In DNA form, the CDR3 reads TGTGCCAGCAGTGAAAGGGCCGCCGGGGAGACCCAGTACTTC. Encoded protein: CASSERAAGETQYF.

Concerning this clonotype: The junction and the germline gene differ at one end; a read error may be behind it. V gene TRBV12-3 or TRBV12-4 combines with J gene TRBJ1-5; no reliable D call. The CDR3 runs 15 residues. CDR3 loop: CTSSLRIGNNQPQHF. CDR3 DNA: TGTACCAGCAGTTTAAGAATAGGGAATAATCAGCCCCAGCATTTT.

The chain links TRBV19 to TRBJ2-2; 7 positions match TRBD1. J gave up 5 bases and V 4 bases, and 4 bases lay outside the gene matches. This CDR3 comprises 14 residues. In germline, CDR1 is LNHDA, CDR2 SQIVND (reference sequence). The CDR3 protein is CASSTNRGTGELFF. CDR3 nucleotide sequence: TGTGCCAGTAGTACTAACAGGGGTACCGGGGAGCTGTTTTTT.

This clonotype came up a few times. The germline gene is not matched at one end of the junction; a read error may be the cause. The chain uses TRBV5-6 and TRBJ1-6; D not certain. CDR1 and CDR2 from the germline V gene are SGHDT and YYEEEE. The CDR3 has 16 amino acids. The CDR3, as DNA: TGTGCCAGCAGTTTGGAGGCGATCTCCTATAATTCACCCCTCCACTTT. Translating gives CASSLEAISYNSPLHF.

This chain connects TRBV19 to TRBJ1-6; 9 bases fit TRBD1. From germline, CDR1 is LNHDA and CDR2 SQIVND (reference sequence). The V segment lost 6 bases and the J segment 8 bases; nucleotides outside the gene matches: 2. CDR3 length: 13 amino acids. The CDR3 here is CASRDRGDSPLHF. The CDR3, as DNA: TGTGCCAGTAGGGACAGGGGCGATTCACCCCTCCACTTT.

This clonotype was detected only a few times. Here the CDR3 reads CASSRGGTSGPSGTQYF. DNA for the CDR3: TGTGCCAGTAGTAGGGGAGGGACTAGCGGGCCCTCGGGGACGCAGTATTTT. The gene calls are TRBV19 and TRBJ2-3; TRBD2 agrees at 12 bases. The CDR3 is made up of 17 amino acids. With 4 bases clipped from V and 9 bases from J, the junction kept 14 bases outside the gene matches. Germline V gene sequence: CDR1 LNHDA, CDR2 SQIVND (reference sequence).

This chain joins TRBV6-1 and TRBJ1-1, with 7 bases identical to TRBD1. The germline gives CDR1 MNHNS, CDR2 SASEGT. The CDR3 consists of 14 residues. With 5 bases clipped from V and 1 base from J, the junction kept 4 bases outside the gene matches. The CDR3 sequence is CASSQGQRNTEAFF. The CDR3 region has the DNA TGTGCCAGCAGTCAGGGACAGAGGAACACTGAAGCTTTCTTT.

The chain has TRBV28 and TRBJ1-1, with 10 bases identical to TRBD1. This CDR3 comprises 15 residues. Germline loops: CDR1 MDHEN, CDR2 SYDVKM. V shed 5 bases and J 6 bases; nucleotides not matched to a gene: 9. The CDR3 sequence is CASSPLGTGDSEAFF. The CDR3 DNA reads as TGTGCCAGCAGTCCACTTGGGACAGGGGACTCTGAAGCTTTCTTT.

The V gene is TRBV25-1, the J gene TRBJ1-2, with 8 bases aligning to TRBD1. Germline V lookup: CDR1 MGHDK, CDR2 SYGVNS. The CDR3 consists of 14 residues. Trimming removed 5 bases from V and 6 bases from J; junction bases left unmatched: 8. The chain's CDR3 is CASSLTGDGDGYTF. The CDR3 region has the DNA TGTGCCAGCAGTCTGACAGGGGATGGTGATGGCTACACCTTC.

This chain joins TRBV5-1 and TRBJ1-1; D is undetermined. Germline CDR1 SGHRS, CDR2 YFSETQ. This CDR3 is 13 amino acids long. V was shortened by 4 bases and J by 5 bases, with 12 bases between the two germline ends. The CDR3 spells CASSTQTGTEAFF. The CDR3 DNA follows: TGCGCCAGCAGCACACAGACGGGGACTGAAGCTTTCTTT.

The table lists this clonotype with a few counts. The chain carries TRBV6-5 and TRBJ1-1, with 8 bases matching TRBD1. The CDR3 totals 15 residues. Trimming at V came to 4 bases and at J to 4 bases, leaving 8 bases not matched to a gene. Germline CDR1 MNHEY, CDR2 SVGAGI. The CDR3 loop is CASSFSQGAGTEAFF. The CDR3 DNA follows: TGTGCCAGCAGTTTTTCGCAGGGGGCAGGCACTGAAGCTTTCTTT.